The sequence of this TCR beta chain was determined in a study of cytomegalovirus exposure and HLA in healthy donors. Study details: Early released data had about 80 million unique TCRs, all coming from HLA-typed donors. Study conclusions and caveats: What TCR beta sequences reportedly achieved was accurate prediction of HLA-A and HLA-B alleles in most subjects.

The PCR ran on 60 Vbeta and 13 Jbeta primers. The data were produced by immunoSEQ multiplex PCR, yet TCRdb's version contains in-frame clones alone and is incomplete. The sample shows 150,000 to 200,000 clones, 75% to 85% of them seen only once. A word on this clone: Its matching antigen is unknown. The junction departs from the called germline gene at one end, perhaps through a read error.

The CDR3 has 15 amino acids. Germline V gene sequence: CDR1 SEHNR, CDR2 FQNEAQ (reference sequence). The clonotype was recovered from a woman aged 30 to 39 in good health and CMV-seropositive. Sequences were obtained from PBMCs. The chain carries TRBV7-9 and TRBJ2-7; tentatively, D is TRBD1 (6 bases). CDR3 in DNA: TGTTCCAGCAGTCACACCTTAGGGACATTCTACGAGCAGTACTTC. Translating gives CSSSHTLGTFYEQYF.